The T cell receptor (beta chain) described here comes from a study of control samples from healthy donors and cancer patients. Clones were read by immunoSEQ multiplex PCR, and TCRdb kept only the in-frame ones, dropping some. The sample lists tens of thousands of clones; about 85% were seen once. Germline-derived CDR1 and CDR2 are SQVTM and ANQGSEA. Unmatched junction bases numbered 2, after V lost 4 bases and J lost 0 bases. This CDR3 has 13 amino acids. Sequencing input: blood. The chain carries TRBV29-1 and TRBJ1-1; 7 nucleotides line up with TRBD1. This TCR was recovered from a woman in her 70s in good health. This CDR3 is CSVGGTVNTEAFF. CDR3 coding DNA: TGCAGCGTTGGTGGGACAGTGAACACTGAAGCTTTCTTT.